The 13 T cell receptor beta chains listed next were all sequenced from one sample in a study of PD-L1 blockade in urothelial cancer. The data were produced by immunoSEQ multiplex PCR, yet TCRdb's version contains in-frame clones alone and is incomplete. The data show just over 50,000 clones, more than 75% seen once. Specimen: PBMCs, collected around atezolizumab (anti-PD-L1) treatment. Receptor source: a man aged 55-75 years with urothelial cancer.

This clone came up once. The J gene is TRBJ2-1, the V gene TRBV5-1; 7 bases map to TRBD1. This CDR3 has 14 amino acids. Germline V lookup: CDR1 SGHRS, CDR2 YFSETQ. The V segment lost 2 bases and the J segment 3 bases; nucleotides outside the gene matches: 2. CDR3 DNA sequence: TGCGCCAGCAGCTTCCGGGACAGCTACAATGAGCAGTTCTTC. The encoded protein is CASSFRDSYNEQFF.

V gene TRBV7-9 combines with J gene TRBJ2-7, with D unresolved. Between the trimmed V and J ends, which lost 3 bases and 7 bases, there was a span of 16 bases. The CDR3 covers 14 residues. Germline loops: CDR1 SEHNR, CDR2 FQNEAQ (reference sequence). CDR3 DNA: TGTGCCAGCAGCTTTACCTACTCCCACTTTGAGCAGTACTTC. This codes for CASSFTYSHFEQYF. Based on the CDR3 plus reference TRBV7-9 and TRBJ2-7, the full variable domain is DTGVSQNPRHKITKRGQNVTFRCDPISEHNRLYWYRQTLGQGPEFLTYFQNEAQLEKSRLLSDRFSAERPKGSFSTLEIQRTEQGDSAMYLCASSFTYSHFEQYFGPGTRLTVT.

The chain joins TRBV2 to TRBJ2-3; the match to TRBD2 covers 14 bases. This CDR3 spans 15 amino acids. The junction had 5 bases not matched to a gene; V was cut back by 7 bases and J by 5 bases. The germline V gene has CDR1 SNHLY and CDR2 FYNNEI. The DNA of the CDR3 is TGTGCCAGCACACGACTAGCGGGAGGGCAAGATACGCAGTATTTT. Its translation is CASTRLAGGQDTQYF.

The CDR3 DNA follows: TGTGCCAGCAGCAGTTCGAGCAGCACAGATACGCAGTATTTT. Translating it yields CASSSSSSTDTQYF. The chain employs TRBV9 and TRBJ2-3; no clear D gene. Germline CDR1 reads SGDLS; CDR2 reads YYNGEE. Between the trimmed V and J ends, which lost 4 bases and 0 bases, there was a span of 9 bases. This CDR3 is 14 amino acids long.

CDR3 bases: TGTGCCAGCAGCTCCCCCGGGTCAGGGCTCGAGCAGTACTTC. It is translated as CASSSPGSGLEQYF. The V call is TRBV13, the J call TRBJ2-7, with a tentative D call TRBD1 (5 bases). With 4 bases removed from V and 6 bases from J, the gap between germline ends came to 16 bases. The CDR3 loop spans 14 amino acids. Germline V gives CDR1 PRHDT, CDR2 FYEKMQ (reference sequence).

This rearrangement joins TRBV7-2 to TRBJ1-5; 8 bases match TRBD1. The J segment lost 6 bases and the V segment lost 7 bases, leaving 8 bases of the junction unmatched. Germline V gene data show CDR1 as SGHTA and CDR2 as FQGNSA. CDR3 size: 14 residues. CDR3 DNA sequence: TGTGCCAGCACCAAACAGGGGGAAGGTCAGCCCCAGCATTTT. It specifies CASTKQGEGQPQHF.

J is TRBJ2-1 and V is TRBV2; 11 nucleotides agree with TRBD2. Germline V CDR1 and CDR2: SNHLY, FYNNEI. The CDR3 is 15 residues long. V lost 6 bases and J lost 7; bases outside the gene matches: 8. The CDR3 spells CASRLLAGASNEQFF. CDR3 DNA: TGTGCCAGCAGATTACTAGCGGGAGCAAGTAATGAGCAGTTCTTC.

The rearrangement joins TRBV2 to TRBJ2-2, with 7 bases lining up with TRBD1. The CDR3 spans 14 residues. Germline V gene data show CDR1 as SNHLY and CDR2 as FYNNEI. V shed 5 bases and J 5 bases; nucleotides not matched to a gene: 5. This chain's CDR3 is CASSKGQSTGELFF. As DNA, the CDR3 is TGTGCCAGCAGTAAGGGACAGAGTACCGGGGAGCTGTTTTTT.

The CDR3 loop reads CASSPDRGAEKLFF. CDR3 sequence (DNA): TGCGCCAGCAGCCCCGACAGGGGGGCTGAAAAACTGTTTTTT. V is TRBV5-1 and J is TRBJ1-4, with 9 bases matching TRBD1. The CDR3 has 14 amino acids. V shed 4 bases and J 7 bases; nucleotides not matched to a gene: 5. Germline CDR1 is SGHRS and CDR2 is YFSETQ.

The chain is built from TRBV9 and TRBJ2-5; 8 bases map to TRBD1. This CDR3 is built from 16 residues. CDR1 is SGDLS, CDR2 YYNGEE, per germline. The ends lost 1 base at V and 4 bases at J; junction bases unmatched: 9. In DNA, the CDR3 is TGTGCCAGCAGCGTATACAGGGGGTTCGGATCAGAGACCCAGTACTTC. Translated, it gives CASSVYRGFGSETQYF.

This chain uses TRBV4-1 with TRBJ2-1; maybe TRBD2 (6 bases). The V end was cut by 2 bases, the J end by 10 bases, with 12 bases between. This CDR3 is built from 13 residues. The germline V gene has CDR1 MGHRA and CDR2 YSYEKL. DNA of the CDR3: TGCGCCAGCAGCCAACTAAGGGGAGGCGAGCAGTTCTTC. It specifies CASSQLRGGEQFF.

The chain is built from TRBV9 and TRBJ2-3, with D hard to call. Germline V gene sequence: CDR1 SGDLS, CDR2 YYNGEE. V lost 3 bases and J lost 4, with 6 bases in between. This CDR3 comprises 12 residues. The CDR3 spells CASSASADTQYF. The CDR3 nucleotides are TGTGCCAGCAGCGCTAGTGCAGATACGCAGTATTTT.

As DNA, the CDR3 is TGTGCCAGCAGCAGACAGGGGATGGGGGAAAAACTGTTTTTT. It specifies CASSRQGMGEKLFF. The chain uses TRBV5-4 and TRBJ1-4; 8 positions match TRBD1. The CDR3 length is 14 residues. With 4 bases clipped from V and 8 bases from J, the junction kept 7 bases outside the gene matches. Germline V CDR1 and CDR2: SGHNT, YYREEE (reference sequence).